These 14 T cell receptor beta chains were all obtained from the same sample, sequenced in a study of T cell repertoires in breast cancer. The expanded emulsion RT-PCR method captured paired alpha and beta chains from CD8+ T cells. Blocking oligonucleotides added to a second nested PCR suppressed unpaired genes. From the emulsion pairing reads, TCRdb called clonotypes with MiXCR, one entry per CDR3 protein. Of roughly 38,000 distinct CDR3 sequences listed, 45% to 50% are singletons. Sequenced input: CD8+ T cells. These receptors all come from a pool of human donors with breast cancer or a healthy control (not recorded which).

V usage is TRBV27 and J usage is TRBJ2-5; TRBD1 aligns across 7 bases. Per the germline V gene, CDR1 is MNHEY and CDR2 is SMNVEV (reference sequence). J gave up 11 bases and V 6 bases, and 15 bases lay outside the gene matches. The CDR3 spans 14 residues. In DNA, the CDR3 is TGTGCCAGCAGCCTCCGGAGACAGGGCCCCCGGCAGTACTTC. It codes for CASSLRRQGPRQYF.

This clonotype was seen a handful of times. The V and J genes are TRBV6-6 and TRBJ1-1; D is ambiguous. V was cut by 6 bases and J by 2 bases, with 4 bases left in between. Germline CDR1 is MNHNY and CDR2 is SVGAGI (reference sequence). This CDR3 has 11 residues. In DNA form, the CDR3 reads TGTGCCAGCAGCCGTAACACTGAAGCTTTCTTT. Its protein product is CASSRNTEAFF.

J is TRBJ1-1 and V is TRBV20-1; unclear D gene. CDR3 length: 14 amino acids. Trimming took off 0 bases at V and 1 base at J, with 9 bases between the two ends. Germline V gene data show CDR1 as DFQATT and CDR2 as SNEGSKA (reference sequence). The CDR3, as DNA: TGCAGTGCTAGAGATGGAAGTTCGAACACTGAAGCTTTCTTT. Amino acid sequence: CSARDGSSNTEAFF.

The chain joins TRBV7-9 to TRBJ1-3, with 8 bases lining up with TRBD1. Germline assignment: CDR1 SEHNR and CDR2 FQNEAQ (reference sequence). This CDR3 spans 16 amino acids. V trimming: 3 bases; J trimming: 2 bases; junction bases outside the gene matches: 6. The CDR3 DNA follows: TGTGCCAGCAGCTTTTATGGGACAGGTCCTGGAAACACCATATATTTT. It translates to CASSFYGTGPGNTIYF.

For this clonotype: A read error may produce the germline difference seen at one junction end. The chain carries TRBV6-1 and TRBJ2-2, with 7 bases fitting TRBD1. The germline CDR1 and CDR2 sequences are MNHNS and SASEGT. CDR3 length equals 19 residues. In DNA, the CDR3 is TGTGCCAGCATTAAAACCTCGACAGGGTTAAGCACGAACGCCGGGGAGCTGTTTTTT. Protein product: CASIKTSTGLSTNAGELFF.

The gene calls are TRBV7-3 and TRBJ1-1; D not certain. Germline loops: CDR1 SGHTA, CDR2 FQGTGA. There are 13 residues in the CDR3. The V end was cut by 1 base, the J end by 3 bases, with 6 bases between. Here the CDR3 reads CASSLSGDTEAFF. The CDR3 nucleotides are TGTGCCAGCAGCTTAAGCGGGGACACTGAAGCTTTCTTT.

There are a few counts of this clonotype. The chain carries TRBV20-1 and TRBJ2-1, with 7 bases that match TRBD2. The germline CDR1 and CDR2 sequences are DFQATT and SNEGSKA (reference sequence). This CDR3 is 13 amino acids long. Trimming at V came to 3 bases and at J to 8 bases, leaving 7 bases not matched to a gene. The CDR3 sequence: CSARGGSSHEQFF. CDR3 sequence (DNA): TGCAGTGCTAGGGGCGGGAGTTCTCATGAGCAGTTCTTC.

As regards this clonotype: A much more abundant neighbour one base away suggests this may be a read error. The J gene is TRBJ2-5, the V gene TRBV7-3; tentatively, D is TRBD1 (5 bases). The CDR3 loop spans 13 amino acids. Looked up from germline, CDR1 is SGHTA and CDR2 is FQGTGA. In nucleotides, the CDR3 is TGTGTCAGCAGCATTCAGGGTGGAGAGACCCAGTACTTC. This sequence encodes CVSSIQGGETQYF.

This sequence joins TRBV2 and TRBJ1-2; D remains ambiguous. Germline V gene lookup returns CDR1 SNHLY and CDR2 FYNNEI. Trimming took off 4 bases at V and 8 bases at J, with 8 bases between the two ends. This CDR3 has 11 residues. The DNA of the CDR3 is TGTGCCAGCAGTGTATCCAAAGGCTACACCTTC. Its protein is CASSVSKGYTF.

This clonotype has only a few counts. The V gene is TRBV5-1, the J gene TRBJ1-6; 8 bases line up with TRBD1. The CDR3 is made up of 14 amino acids. V lost 4 bases and J lost 7; bases outside the gene matches: 4. Looked up from germline, CDR1 is SGHRS and CDR2 is YFSETQ. The CDR3 region is CASSPGTGNSPLHF. The CDR3 coding sequence is TGCGCCAGCAGCCCAGGGACAGGAAATTCACCCCTCCACTTT.

The rearrangement joins TRBV5-6 to TRBJ2-3; 8 bases align to TRBD2. Unmatched junction bases numbered 5, after V lost 2 bases and J lost 3 bases. The CDR3 loop spans 15 amino acids. Germline V CDR1 and CDR2: SGHDT, YYEEEE. The CDR3 region is CASSLQAGVTDTQYF. The CDR3 DNA reads TGTGCCAGCAGCTTACAAGCGGGAGTAACAGATACGCAGTATTTT.

The chain links TRBV2 to TRBJ2-1, with D possibly being TRBD2 (6 bases). Between the trimmed V and J ends, which lost 4 bases and 6 bases, there was a span of 16 bases. Looked up from germline, CDR1 is SNHLY and CDR2 is FYNNEI. The CDR3 runs 15 residues. The CDR3 loop reads CASSVEGPGGNEQFF. The CDR3, as DNA: TGTGCCAGCAGTGTGGAGGGCCCTGGGGGCAATGAGCAGTTCTTC.

This clonotype has a handful of counts. The V and J genes are TRBV6-1 and TRBJ2-5; 13 positions agree with TRBD2. Germline V lookup: CDR1 MNHNS, CDR2 SASEGT. This CDR3 has 15 residues. Trimming removed 6 bases from V and 3 bases from J; junction bases left unmatched: 4. The CDR3 nucleotides read TGTGCCAGCAGCCCGGGACTAGCGGGAAAAGAGACCCAGTACTTC. Translating gives CASSPGLAGKETQYF.

The chain uses TRBV20-1 and TRBJ1-6; maybe TRBD1 (5 bases). V lost 5 bases, J lost 8 bases, and 16 bases lay in between. Germline V gene sequence: CDR1 DFQATT, CDR2 SNEGSKA (reference sequence). This CDR3 is built from 14 residues. CDR3 sequence (DNA): TGCAGTGCTCCCGCCGGGACTGGGGATTCACCCCTCCACTTT. Its protein is CSAPAGTGDSPLHF.